Listed below are T cell receptor beta chains from one sample, sequenced in a study of T cell responses to AZD1222 COVID-19 vaccine. TCRdb keeps only in-frame clones here, not all; method: immunoSEQ multiplex PCR. The sample has about 200,000 clones; just over 85% are singletons. Sequences were derived from peripheral blood, sampled on day 0 of AZD1222 vaccination. These receptors were obtained from an adult in good health. Each CDR3 is given with its conserved first and last residue. The D gene is left open where the match is weak. A row's size may be missing; if present it is once, few, many or a size class.

CDR3 length | J gene | V gene | clone size | D gene | CDR3 protein | CDR3 DNA
14 | TRBJ1-1 | TRBV28 | once | TRBD1 | CASSSTGRGIEAFF | TGTGCCAGCAGTTCCACGGGCAGGGGGATTGAAGCTTTCTTT
16 | TRBJ2-3 | TRBV7-2 | . | TRBD1 | CASSLFRGQRTDTQYF | TGTGCCAGCAGCTTGTTCAGGGGGCAAAGGACAGATACGCAGTATTTT
15 | TRBJ2-7 | TRBV5-1 | . | TRBD1 | CASSRRQGPPYEQYF | TGCGCCAGCAGCAGAAGACAGGGCCCCCCCTACGAGCAGTACTTC
14 | TRBJ1-2 | TRBV18 | . | . | CASSPMAGSYGYTF | TGTGCCAGCTCACCAATGGCAGGGTCTTATGGCTACACCTTC
13 | TRBJ2-5 | TRBV3-1/TRBV3-2 | . | . | CASSRVLKETQYF | TGTGCCAGCAGCCGGGTCCTGAAAGAGACCCAGTACTTC
15 | TRBJ1-2 | TRBV4-2 | once | . | CASSQLQGVDYGYTF | TGTGCCAGCAGCCAACTACAGGGAGTTGACTATGGCTACACCTTC
17 | TRBJ2-7 | TRBV2 | . | . | CASSGSPDSRHLGEQYF | TGTGCCAGCAGTGGATCCCCGGACAGCCGACACCTCGGCGAGCAGTACTTC
14 | TRBJ1-3 | TRBV9 | . | . | CASRSESSGNTIYF | TGTGCCAGCAGATCCGAGAGCTCTGGAAACACCATATATTTT
14 | TRBJ2-7 | TRBV19 | few | . | CASSIATATYEQYF | TGTGCCAGTAGTATCGCGACAGCCACCTACGAGCAGTACTTC
17 | TRBJ2-7 | TRBV4-1 | . | . | CASSHTSGGVLFYEQYF | TGCGCCAGCAGCCACACCTCAGGAGGGGTTTTATTTTACGAGCAGTACTTC
15 | TRBJ1-2 | TRBV27 | . | TRBD1 | CASSLQGGSTGGYTF | TGTGCCAGCAGTCTCCAGGGGGGGTCCACTGGGGGCTACACCTTC
12 | TRBJ2-3 | TRBV5-1 | . | . | CASSSGSDTQYF | TGCGCCAGCAGCTCGGGGTCAGATACGCAGTATTTT